One sample yielded the 16 T cell receptor beta chains listed below, sequenced in a study of T cell repertoires in cytomegalovirus infection. No antigens are known for them. TCRdb used MiXCR to reprocess the reads, holding one entry per CDR3 protein. The data hold 450,000 to 600,000 distinct CDR3 sequences, with around a third observed a single time. Here the sequenced sample was cultured PBMCs, taken from culture after CMV antigen stimulation. Receptor source: a human donor in good health (CMV status not recorded). Some clones in this sample may be carry-over from other donors' samples.

This clonotype is a singleton in its sample. CDR3 bases: TGTGCCAGCAGCCGGGGGACAACTAATGAAAAACTGTTTTTT. Its protein product is CASSRGTTNEKLFF. The J gene is TRBJ1-4, the V gene TRBV12-3 or TRBV12-4; D is perhaps TRBD1 (5 bases). This CDR3 has 14 residues. V lost 6 bases and J 0 bases, leaving 8 bases between the germline ends.

The V gene is TRBV15, the J gene TRBJ1-4; maybe TRBD1 (5 bases). This CDR3 is built from 15 residues. Deletions cut 2 bases from V and 8 bases from J, with 15 bases between. CDR1 LNHNV and CDR2 YYDKDF come from the germline V gene (reference sequence). The CDR3 here is CATSRTSGEGEKLFF. The CDR3 coding sequence is TGTGCCACCAGCAGAACTTCGGGGGAGGGGGAAAAACTGTTTTTT.

This clonotype was picked up one time. This chain joins TRBV5-6 and TRBJ1-6, with a tentative D call TRBD1 (6 bases). The V end lost 0 bases, the J end lost 10 bases, and 14 bases lay between the germline ends. The CDR3 sequence is 15 residues long. CDR1 and CDR2 (germline): SGHDT, YYEEEE. CDR3: CASSLEPGDYSPLHF. The CDR3 region has the DNA TGTGCCAGCAGCTTGGAGCCAGGGGATTACTCACCCCTCCACTTT.

The rearrangement joins TRBV5-4 to TRBJ1-6; D unclear. The ends were cut back, 1 base at V and 9 bases at J, with 14 bases in the middle. CDR1 and CDR2 (germline): SGHNT, YYREEE (reference sequence). There are 15 residues in the CDR3. The CDR3 DNA sequence: TGTGCCAGCAGCTTGTCCGGGCTTGATGGTTCACCCCTCCACTTT. It yields the protein CASSLSGLDGSPLHF.

This clonotype was seen a single time. J is TRBJ2-2 and V is TRBV6-1, with 14 bases aligning to TRBD2. V shed 2 bases and J 6 bases; nucleotides not matched to a gene: 8. CDR1 is MNHNS, CDR2 SASEGT, per germline. The CDR3 sequence is 18 residues long. The CDR3 DNA sequence: TGTGCCAGCAGTGAACCCGGACTAGCGGGAGGTGTTCCCGGGGAGCTGTTTTTT. Its protein product is CASSEPGLAGGVPGELFF.

This clonotype has more than one count but fewer than ten. This chain joins TRBV5-1 and TRBJ1-6, with 7 bases lining up with TRBD1. CDR1 and CDR2 from the germline V gene are SGHRS and YFSETQ. This CDR3 spans 15 amino acids. Trimming took 3 bases from V and 7 from J; bases not matched to a gene: 7. Here the CDR3 reads CASSSRGQTNSPLHF. The CDR3 coding sequence is TGCGCCAGCAGCTCTCGGGGACAGACCAATTCACCCCTCCACTTT.

This clonotype was recorded a few times. This sequence joins TRBV6-2 or TRBV6-3 and TRBJ2-7, with TRBD2 identical over 14 bases. V shed 2 bases and J 3 bases; nucleotides not matched to a gene: 9. The CDR3 has 18 residues. Germline V gene lookup returns CDR1 MNHEY and CDR2 SVGEGT. This chain's CDR3 is CASSYQGLAGALRYEQYV. CDR3 nucleotides: TGTGCCAGCAGTTACCAGGGACTAGCGGGAGCTCTCCGCTACGAGCAGTACGTC.

The rearrangement joins TRBV24-1 to TRBJ2-1; D unclear. V was shortened by 3 bases and J by 3 bases, with 11 bases between the two germline ends. This CDR3 spans 15 amino acids. CDR1 KGHDR and CDR2 SFDVKD come from the germline V gene. Here the CDR3 reads CATSDKTGNYNEQFF. The CDR3 bases are TGTGCCACCAGTGATAAAACGGGTAACTACAATGAGCAGTTCTTC.

V usage is TRBV3-1 and J usage is TRBJ1-6; D is perhaps TRBD1 (5 bases). The germline V gene encodes CDR1 LGHDT and CDR2 YNNKEL (reference sequence). V was pared by 4 bases and J by 10 bases, with 23 bases between. The CDR3 extends over 17 amino acids. CDR3 residues: CASSRRDGPSGGSPLHF. In DNA, the CDR3 is TGTGCCAGCAGCCGACGGGACGGTCCATCGGGAGGGTCACCCCTCCACTTT.

This clonotype was detected only a few times. The chain links TRBV6-4 to TRBJ2-4; maybe TRBD2 (6 bases). CDR3 size: 14 residues. Germline V gene data show CDR1 as MRHNA and CDR2 as SNTAGT. The V gene lost 5 bases and the J gene lost 6 bases, with 14 bases spanning the gap. CDR3 amino acids: CASSPQRDSNIQYF. The CDR3 coding sequence is TGTGCCAGCAGTCCGCAACGGGACTCAAACATTCAGTACTTC.

With regard to this clonotype: One end of the junction does not line up with germline, which may come from a read error. V usage is TRBV4-1 and J usage is TRBJ2-4; possible D gene TRBD1, 5 bases. Germline CDR1 and CDR2: MGHRA and YSYEKL. The CDR3 is 15 residues long. CDR3 nucleotides: TGTGCCAGCAGCCAAGTTCCAGGGCAAACAAACATTCAGTACTTC. Its protein product is CASSQVPGQTNIQYF.

This clonotype was observed a few times. J is TRBJ1-5 and V is TRBV15; D remains unclear. Germline loops: CDR1 LNHNV, CDR2 YYDKDF (reference sequence). The V end lost 3 bases, the J end lost 6 bases, and 18 bases lay between the germline ends. The CDR3 length is 16 residues. The CDR3 reads CATSRVDGRAGQPQHF. The CDR3, as DNA: TGTGCCACCAGCAGGGTTGATGGGCGGGCGGGTCAGCCCCAGCATTTT.

This clonotype was seen many times. V is TRBV7-2 and J is TRBJ1-2, with 8 positions matching TRBD1. Trimming cost V 5 bases and J 4 bases; bases outside gene matches: 6. Germline V gives CDR1 SGHTA, CDR2 FQGNSA. The CDR3 consists of 14 residues. CDR3 DNA: TGTGCCAGCAGCCGACAGGGGCGAAGCTATGGCTACACCTTC. Translated: CASSRQGRSYGYTF.

The rearrangement links TRBV7-2 to TRBJ1-1; TRBD1 matches at 8 bases. Germline CDR1 reads SGHTA; CDR2 reads FQGNSA. The ends lost 6 bases at V and 4 bases at J; junction bases unmatched: 4. The CDR3 has 13 amino acids. This CDR3 reads CASRGQVGTEAFF. DNA for the CDR3: TGTGCCAGCAGGGGACAGGTGGGCACTGAAGCTTTCTTT.

This clonotype has ten or more counts. The rearrangement uses TRBV6-1 and TRBJ2-3, with unresolved D. The CDR3 is 13 residues long. Per the germline V gene, CDR1 is MNHNS and CDR2 is SASEGT. Trimming removed 5 bases from V and 2 bases from J, with 8 bases in between. The CDR3 coding sequence is TGTGCCAGCAGTCTTCGCCCCACAGATACGCAGTATTTT. Translation gives CASSLRPTDTQYF.

This clonotype has a handful of counts. The chain links TRBV10-3 to TRBJ2-7; tentatively, D is TRBD1 or TRBD2 (5 bases each). Per the germline V gene, CDR1 is ENHRY and CDR2 is SYGVKD. V lost 4 bases and J 1 base, leaving 11 bases between the germline ends. The CDR3 sequence is 14 residues long. CDR3 nucleotides: TGTGCCATCAGTGGGGGGACGGGATCCTACGAGCAGTACTTC. Translated, it gives CAISGGTGSYEQYF.